This T cell receptor (beta chain) emerged from a study of neoadjuvant anti-PD-1 for oral cavity cancer. This CDR3 contains 14 residues. The V gene lost 4 bases and the J gene lost 6 bases, with 16 bases spanning the gap. CDR1 is SEHNR and CDR2 is FQNEAQ in the germline V gene (reference sequence). The table lists this clone with a few counts. The assay was immunoSEQ multiplex PCR, and TCRdb's table has in-frame clones only and misses some. There are some 8,200 clones in the sample; roughly 70% occur only once, and 2.5% to 3.5% lies in the top ten. Time point given: after neoadjuvant nivolumab, at surgical resection.

Source: PBMCs, taken after nivolumab (anti-PD-1) treatment. This TCR came from a person aged 40 to 85 with oral cavity squamous cell carcinoma. This chain links TRBV7-9 with TRBJ2-7; weak D call: TRBD1 (5 bases). The CDR3 coding sequence is TGTGCCAGCAGCTCCCTCCAGGGTATCGGCGAGCAGTACTTC. Protein: CASSSLQGIGEQYF.